This is a list of T cell receptor beta chains from one sample in a study of identifying expanded T cells in peripheral blood. Clones were sequenced by immunoSEQ multiplex PCR, and TCRdb holds only the in-frame ones, with some missing. The sample yields about 58,000 clones, roughly 90% seen once. Sequenced: blood. The receptors shown here come from a person aged 18 to 75 in good health. Both conserved end residues are part of each CDR3. The order of the fields is J gene, V gene, clone size, D gene, CDR3 DNA, CDR3 protein. D genes are given only for firm matches. The size of a clone is reported for some rows only, either as once, few or many, or as a class for expanded clones.

TRBJ2-3 TRBV14 - - TGTGCCAGCAGCCTAAATTCTCCGTATACGCAGTATTTT CASSLNSPYTQYF
TRBJ2-7 TRBV7-2 once - TGTGCCAGCAGTCCCTCGATAACCTCCTACGAGCAGTACTTC CASSPSITSYEQYF
TRBJ2-7 TRBV28 few - TGTGCCAGCAGTTTAGCCAGCGCCATTCCTTACGAGCAGTACTTC CASSLASAIPYEQYF
TRBJ2-5 TRBV13 - - TGTGCCAGCAGCTTAAAGGCAGCAGAGACCCAGTACTTC CASSLKAAETQYF
TRBJ2-7 TRBV7-2 - TRBD2 TGTGCCAGCAGCTTAGTTACTAGCGGGGGACCCTGGTACTTC CASSLVTSGGPWYF
TRBJ2-7 TRBV4-2 - - TGTGCCAGCAGCCAAGAAGGGCCGGCGGGAAGGACTCACGAGCAGTACTTC CASSQEGPAGRTHEQYF
TRBJ1-2 TRBV9 - - TGTGCCAGCAGCGTAGCTATGAGGGGTTCAGATCTCTATGGCTACACCTTC CASSVAMRGSDLYGYTF
TRBJ2-7 TRBV2 - - TGTGCCAGCAGTGATTCACGGGATTACTACTACGAGCAGTACTTC CASSDSRDYYYEQYF
TRBJ1-2 TRBV10-3 - - TGTGCCAGCCTGCGGCAGGGTTCTTATGGCTACACCTTC CASLRQGSYGYTF
TRBJ1-1 TRBV19 - TRBD1 TGTGCCAGTAGTATCCTTGGACAGGGGGAGGAGAACACTGAAGCTTTCTTT CASSILGQGEENTEAFF